This T cell receptor (beta chain) was sequenced in a study of shared clonotypes between healthy human individuals. Profiled with immunoSEQ multiplex PCR; TCRdb holds only in-frame clones, not every one. Of about 610,000 clones in the sample, around 96% are singletons; the top ten hold 0.11%. CD45RO-negative, CCR7-selected cells formed the naive CD8 fraction, which excluded terminally differentiated effector memory CD45RA+ cells. Input material: naive CD8+ T cells sorted from blood. The clonotype comes from a young woman in good health.

This CDR3 is CATSREVPGDVAYTDTQYF. CDR3 bases: TGTGCCACCAGCAGAGAAGTACCGGGAGACGTCGCCTACACAGATACGCAGTATTTT. The chain carries TRBV15 and TRBJ2-3; a weak D match, TRBD2 (6 bases). Trimming cost V 0 bases and J 2 bases, with 21 bases left between them. This CDR3 is 19 amino acids long. Germline lookup yields CDR1 LNHNV and CDR2 YYDKDF (reference sequence). Combining the CDR3 with reference TRBV15 and TRBJ2-3 gives the whole variable domain DAMVIQNPRYQVTQFGKPVTLSCSQTLNHNVMYWYQQKSSQAPKLLFHYYDKDFNNEADTPDNFQSRRPNTSFCFLDIRSPGLGDTAMYLCATSREVPGDVAYTDTQYFGPGTRLTVL.